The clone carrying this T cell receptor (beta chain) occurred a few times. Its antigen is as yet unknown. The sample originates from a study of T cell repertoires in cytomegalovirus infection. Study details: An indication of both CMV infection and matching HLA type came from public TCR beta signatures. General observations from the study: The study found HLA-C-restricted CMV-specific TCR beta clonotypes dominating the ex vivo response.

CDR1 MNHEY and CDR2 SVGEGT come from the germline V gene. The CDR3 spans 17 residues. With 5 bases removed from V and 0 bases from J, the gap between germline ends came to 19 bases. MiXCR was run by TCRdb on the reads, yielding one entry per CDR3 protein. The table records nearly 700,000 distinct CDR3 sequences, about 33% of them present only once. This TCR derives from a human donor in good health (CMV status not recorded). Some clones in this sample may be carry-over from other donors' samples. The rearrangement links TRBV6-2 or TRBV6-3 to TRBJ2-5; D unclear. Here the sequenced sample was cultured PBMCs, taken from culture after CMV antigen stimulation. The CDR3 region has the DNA TGTGCCAGCAGTCAACCTCCCGGCGGCCGTTACCAAGAGACCCAGTACTTC. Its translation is CASSQPPGGRYQETQYF.